This T cell receptor beta chain originates from a study of T cells in localized non-small cell lung cancer. The study's findings and limits: Adjacent lung exhibited a median of 57 among the 100 most abundant tumor clones.

Libraries were prepared by immunoSEQ multiplex PCR; TCRdb keeps only in-frame clonotypes and omits some of them. The sample includes about 15,000 clones, more than 75% of them seen just once. This clone has just one count. Its specificity is unknown. This CDR3 spans 15 amino acids. Germline V gene sequence: CDR1 LNHDA, CDR2 SQIVND (reference sequence). Trimming stripped 0 bases from V and 4 bases from J, with 12 bases between. The source material was peripheral blood mononuclear cells, sampled before any cancer treatment. This TCR came from a male donor aged 60 or over with stage II lung adenocarcinoma. The chain employs TRBV19 and TRBJ2-5; D is unresolved. CDR3 region: CASSIDTTNIETQYF. The DNA for the CDR3 is TGTGCCAGTAGTATAGACACTACAAATATAGAGACCCAGTACTTC.